This paragraph reports one TCR beta chain. The CDR3 sequence is 16 residues long. Trimming took off 2 bases at V and 4 bases at J, with 17 bases between the two ends. The germline V gene encodes CDR1 SGHTA and CDR2 FQGNSA. This record belongs to a study of blood T cell repertoires in COVID-19. Sequenced by immunoSEQ multiplex PCR; TCRdb stores in-frame clones only, minus some. The repertoire includes a few hundred thousand clones, 85% to 90% of them detected once, and around 3% sits in the top ten. This clonotype was obtained from a human donor in a cohort sampled during active COVID-19. The chain recombines TRBV7-2 with TRBJ2-5, with D tentatively TRBD2 (6 bases). Source material: peripheral blood. CDR3 amino acids: CASSLNRGVGGETQYF. CDR3 coding DNA: TGTGCCAGCAGCTTAAATCGCGGGGTTGGAGGAGAGACCCAGTACTTC.